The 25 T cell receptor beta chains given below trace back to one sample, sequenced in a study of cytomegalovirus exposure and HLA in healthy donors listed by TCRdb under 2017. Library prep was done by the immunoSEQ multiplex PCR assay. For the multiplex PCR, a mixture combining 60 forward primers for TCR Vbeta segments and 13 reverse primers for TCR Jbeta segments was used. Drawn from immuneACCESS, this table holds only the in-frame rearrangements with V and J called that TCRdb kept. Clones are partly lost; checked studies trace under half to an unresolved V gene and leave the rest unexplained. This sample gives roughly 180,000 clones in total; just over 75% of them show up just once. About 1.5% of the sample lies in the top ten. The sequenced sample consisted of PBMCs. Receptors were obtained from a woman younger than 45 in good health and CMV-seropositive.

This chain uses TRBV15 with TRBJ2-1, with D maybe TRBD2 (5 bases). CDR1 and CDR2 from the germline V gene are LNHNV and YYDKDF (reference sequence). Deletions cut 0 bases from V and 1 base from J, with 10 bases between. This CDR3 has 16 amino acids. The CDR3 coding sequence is TGTGCCACCAGCAGAGACAGGACTGAATCCTACAATGAGCAGTTCTTC. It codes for CATSRDRTESYNEQFF. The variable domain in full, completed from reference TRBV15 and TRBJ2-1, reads DAMVIQNPRYQVTQFGKPVTLSCSQTLNHNVMYWYQQKSSQAPKLLFHYYDKDFNNEADTPDNFQSRRPNTSFCFLDIRSPGLGDTAMYLCATSRDRTESYNEQFFGPGTRLTVL.

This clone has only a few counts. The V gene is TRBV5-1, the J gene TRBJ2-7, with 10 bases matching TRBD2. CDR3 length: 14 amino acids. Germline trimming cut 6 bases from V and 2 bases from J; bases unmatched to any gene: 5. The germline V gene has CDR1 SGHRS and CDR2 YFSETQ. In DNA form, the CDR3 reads TGCGCCAGCACCCACACTAGCGGGGCCTACGAGCAGTACTTC. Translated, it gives CASTHTSGAYEQYF.

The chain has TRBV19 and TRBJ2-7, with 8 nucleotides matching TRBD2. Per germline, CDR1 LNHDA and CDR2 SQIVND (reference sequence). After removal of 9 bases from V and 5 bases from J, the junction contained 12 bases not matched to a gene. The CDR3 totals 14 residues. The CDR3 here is CASRDGGVRDEQYF. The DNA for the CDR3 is TGTGCCAGCCGCGACGGGGGGGTAAGGGACGAGCAGTACTTC. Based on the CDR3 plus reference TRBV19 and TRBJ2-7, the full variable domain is DGGITQSPKYLFRKEGQNVTLSCEQNLNHDAMYWYRQDPGQGLRLIYYSQIVNDFQKGDIAEGYSVSREKKESFPLTVTSAQKNPTAFYLCASRDGGVRDEQYFGPGTRLTVT.

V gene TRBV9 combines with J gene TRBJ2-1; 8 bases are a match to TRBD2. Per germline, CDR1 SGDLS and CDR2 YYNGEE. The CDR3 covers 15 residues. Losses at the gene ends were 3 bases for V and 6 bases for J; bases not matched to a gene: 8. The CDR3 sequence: CASSARLAGGNEQFF. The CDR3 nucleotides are TGTGCCAGCAGCGCCCGCCTGGCGGGAGGCAATGAGCAGTTCTTC.

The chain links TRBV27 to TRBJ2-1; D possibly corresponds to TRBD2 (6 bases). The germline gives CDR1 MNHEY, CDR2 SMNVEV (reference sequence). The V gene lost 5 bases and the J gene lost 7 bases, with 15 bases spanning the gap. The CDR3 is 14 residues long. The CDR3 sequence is CASSRAGSENEQFF. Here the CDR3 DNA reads TGTGCCAGCAGTCGGGCCGGGAGTGAGAATGAGCAGTTCTTC.

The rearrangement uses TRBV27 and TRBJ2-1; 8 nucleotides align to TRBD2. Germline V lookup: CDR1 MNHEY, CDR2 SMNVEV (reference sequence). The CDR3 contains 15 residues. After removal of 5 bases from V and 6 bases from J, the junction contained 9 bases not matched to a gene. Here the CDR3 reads CASSPGTSLANEQFF. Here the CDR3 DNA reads TGTGCCAGCAGTCCAGGGACTAGTCTCGCCAATGAGCAGTTCTTC.

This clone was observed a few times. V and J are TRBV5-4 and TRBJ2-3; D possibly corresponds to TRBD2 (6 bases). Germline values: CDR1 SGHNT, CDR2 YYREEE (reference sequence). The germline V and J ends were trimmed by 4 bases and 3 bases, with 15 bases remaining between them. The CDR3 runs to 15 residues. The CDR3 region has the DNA TGTGCCAGCAGCCCGAACTGGGAGGTGACAGATACGCAGTATTTT. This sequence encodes CASSPNWEVTDTQYF.

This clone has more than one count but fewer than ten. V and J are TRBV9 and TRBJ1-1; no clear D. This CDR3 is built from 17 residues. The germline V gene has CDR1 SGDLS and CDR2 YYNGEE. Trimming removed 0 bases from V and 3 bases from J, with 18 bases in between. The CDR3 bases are TGTGCCAGCAGCGTAGTGCGGGGTTTACCCTGGGACACTGAAGCTTTCTTT. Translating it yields CASSVVRGLPWDTEAFF.

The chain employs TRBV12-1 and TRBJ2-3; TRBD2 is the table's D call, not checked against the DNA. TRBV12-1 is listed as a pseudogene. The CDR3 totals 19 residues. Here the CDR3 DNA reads TGTGCCAGCAGCTTACTAGCGGGAGGGCCAGTTGTGGGAGGAGATACGCAGTATTTT. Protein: CASSLLAGGPVVGGDTQYF.

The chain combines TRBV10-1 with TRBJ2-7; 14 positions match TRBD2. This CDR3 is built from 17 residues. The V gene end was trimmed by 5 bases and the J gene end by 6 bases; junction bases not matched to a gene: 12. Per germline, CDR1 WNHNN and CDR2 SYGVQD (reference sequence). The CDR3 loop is CASSPGTSGSGLAEQYF. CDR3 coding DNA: TGCGCCAGCAGTCCCGGGACTAGCGGGAGCGGATTGGCCGAGCAGTACTTC.

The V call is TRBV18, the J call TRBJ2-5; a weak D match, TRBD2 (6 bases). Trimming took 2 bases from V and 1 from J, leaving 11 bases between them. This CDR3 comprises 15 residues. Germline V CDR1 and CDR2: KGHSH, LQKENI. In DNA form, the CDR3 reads TGTGCCAGCTCACCATCTGCGGGGATCCAAGAGACCCAGTACTTC. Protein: CASSPSAGIQETQYF.

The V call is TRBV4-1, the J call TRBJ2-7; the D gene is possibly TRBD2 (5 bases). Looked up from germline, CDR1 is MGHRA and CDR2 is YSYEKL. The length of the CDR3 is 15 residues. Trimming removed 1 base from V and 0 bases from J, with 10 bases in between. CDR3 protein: CASSQGLAYSYEQYF. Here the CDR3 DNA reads TGCGCCAGCAGCCAAGGGCTAGCCTACTCCTACGAGCAGTACTTC.

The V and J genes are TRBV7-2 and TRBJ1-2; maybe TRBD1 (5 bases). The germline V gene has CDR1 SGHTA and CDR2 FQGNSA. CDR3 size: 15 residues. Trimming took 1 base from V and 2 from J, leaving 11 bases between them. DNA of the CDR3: TGTGCCAGCAGCTTAGGGGGCAGCTCGAACTATGGCTACACCTTC. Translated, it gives CASSLGGSSNYGYTF. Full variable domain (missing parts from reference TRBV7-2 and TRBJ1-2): GAGVSQSPSNKVTEKGKDVELRCDPISGHTALYWYRQSLGQGLEFLIYFQGNSAPDKSGLPSDRFSAERTGGSVSTLTIQRTQQEDSAVYLCASSLGGSSNYGYTFGSGTRLTVV.

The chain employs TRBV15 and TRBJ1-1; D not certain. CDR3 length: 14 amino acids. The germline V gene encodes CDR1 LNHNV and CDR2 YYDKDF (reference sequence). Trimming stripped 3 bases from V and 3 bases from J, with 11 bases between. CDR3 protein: CATSRNLGDTEAFF. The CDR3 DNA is TGTGCCACCAGCAGGAATCTCGGGGACACTGAAGCTTTCTTT.

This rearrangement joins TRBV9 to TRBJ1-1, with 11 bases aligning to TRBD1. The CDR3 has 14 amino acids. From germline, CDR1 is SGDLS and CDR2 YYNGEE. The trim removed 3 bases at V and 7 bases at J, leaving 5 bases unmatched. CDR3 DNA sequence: TGTGCCAGCAGCGGGTGGGACAGGGGGGATGAAGCTTTCTTT. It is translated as CASSGWDRGDEAFF.

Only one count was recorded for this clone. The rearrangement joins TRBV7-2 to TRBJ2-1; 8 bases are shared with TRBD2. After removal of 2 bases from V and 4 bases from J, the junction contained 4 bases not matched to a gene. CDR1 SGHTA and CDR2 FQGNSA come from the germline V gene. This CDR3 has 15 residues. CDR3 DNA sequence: TGTGCCAGCAGCTTAAGCTCGGGAGGGTACAATGAGCAGTTCTTC. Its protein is CASSLSSGGYNEQFF.

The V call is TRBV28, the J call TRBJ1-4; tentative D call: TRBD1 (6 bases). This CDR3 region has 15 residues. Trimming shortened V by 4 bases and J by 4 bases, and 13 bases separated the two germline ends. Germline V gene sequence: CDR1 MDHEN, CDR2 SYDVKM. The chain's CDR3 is CASSSSRGDNEKLFF. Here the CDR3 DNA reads TGTGCCAGCAGTTCTTCCAGGGGAGATAATGAAAAACTGTTTTTT.

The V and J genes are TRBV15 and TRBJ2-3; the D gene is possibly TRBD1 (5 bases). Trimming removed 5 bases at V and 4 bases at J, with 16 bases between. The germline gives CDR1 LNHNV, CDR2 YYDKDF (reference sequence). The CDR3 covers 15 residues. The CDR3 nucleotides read TGTGCCACCAGCCCGAAGGCGCAGGGCCCAGATACGCAGTATTTT. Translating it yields CATSPKAQGPDTQYF.

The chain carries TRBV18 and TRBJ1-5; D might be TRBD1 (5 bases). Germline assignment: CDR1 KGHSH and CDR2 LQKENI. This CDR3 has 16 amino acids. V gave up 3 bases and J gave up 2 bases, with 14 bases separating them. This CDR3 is CASSPTQVSGNQPQHF. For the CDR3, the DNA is TGTGCCAGCTCACCTACACAGGTTAGTGGCAATCAGCCCCAGCATTTT.

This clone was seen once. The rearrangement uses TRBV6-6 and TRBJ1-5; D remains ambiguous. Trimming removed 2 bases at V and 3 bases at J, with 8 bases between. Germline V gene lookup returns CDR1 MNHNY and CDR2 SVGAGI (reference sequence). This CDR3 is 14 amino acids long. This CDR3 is CASSYNRPNQPQHF. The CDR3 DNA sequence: TGTGCCAGCAGTTACAACAGACCCAATCAGCCCCAGCATTTT.

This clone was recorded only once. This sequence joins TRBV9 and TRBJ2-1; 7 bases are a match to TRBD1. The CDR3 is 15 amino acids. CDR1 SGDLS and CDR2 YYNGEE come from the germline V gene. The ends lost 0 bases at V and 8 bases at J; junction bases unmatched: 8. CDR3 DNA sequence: TGTGCCAGCAGCGTAGTGACAGGGTCGTTCGATGAGCAGTTCTTC. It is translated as CASSVVTGSFDEQFF.

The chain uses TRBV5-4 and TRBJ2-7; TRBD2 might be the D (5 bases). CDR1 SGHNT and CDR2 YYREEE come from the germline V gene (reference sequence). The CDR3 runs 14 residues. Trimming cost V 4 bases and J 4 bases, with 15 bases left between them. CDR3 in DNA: TGTGCCAGCAGCCCCTGGGTTAGCGCTTACGAGCAGTACTTC. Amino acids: CASSPWVSAYEQYF. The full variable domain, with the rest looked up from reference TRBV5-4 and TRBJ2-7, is ETGVTQSPTHLIKTRGQQVTLRCSSQSGHNTVSWYQQALGQGPQFIFQYYREEENGRGNFPPRFSGLQFPNYSSELNVNALELDDSALYLCASSPWVSAYEQYFGPGTRLTVT.

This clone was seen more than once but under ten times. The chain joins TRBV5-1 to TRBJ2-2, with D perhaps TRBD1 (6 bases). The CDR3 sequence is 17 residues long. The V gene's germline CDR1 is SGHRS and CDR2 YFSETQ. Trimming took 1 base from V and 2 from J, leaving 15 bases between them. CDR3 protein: CASSLSQGFSNTGELFF. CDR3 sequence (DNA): TGCGCCAGCAGCTTGTCACAGGGTTTTTCCAACACCGGGGAGCTGTTTTTT.

CDR3 coding DNA: TGTGCCAGCAGTCAGGACAGGTCCGGGGAGCTGTTTTTT. The encoded protein is CASSQDRSGELFF. The V gene is TRBV6-1, the J gene TRBJ2-2; TRBD1 matches 7 bases. The germline CDR1 and CDR2 sequences are MNHNS and SASEGT. CDR3 length: 13 amino acids. With 5 bases clipped from V and 6 bases from J, the junction kept 3 bases outside the gene matches.

DNA of the CDR3: TGCGCCATGCAAGAGGGAAGAACCCCACTAATCTCTGGAAACACCATATATTTT. Residues: CAMQEGRTPLISGNTIYF. J is TRBJ1-3 and V is TRBV4-1, with D unresolved. Germline V gene sequence: CDR1 MGHRA, CDR2 YSYEKL. Deletions cut 10 bases from V and 0 bases from J, with 25 bases between. This CDR3 region has 18 residues.